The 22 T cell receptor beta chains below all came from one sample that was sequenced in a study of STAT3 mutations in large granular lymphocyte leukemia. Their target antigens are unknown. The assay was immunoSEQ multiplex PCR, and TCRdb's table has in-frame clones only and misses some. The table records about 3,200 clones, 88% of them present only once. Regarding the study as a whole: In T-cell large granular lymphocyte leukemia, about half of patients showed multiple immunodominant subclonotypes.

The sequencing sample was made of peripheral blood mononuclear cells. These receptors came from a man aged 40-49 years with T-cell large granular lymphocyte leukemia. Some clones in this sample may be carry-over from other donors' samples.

The CDR3 DNA is TGTGCCAGCACCGGGACTTCCCCCCATTACAATGAGCAGTTCTTC. Translation gives CASTGTSPHYNEQFF. The rearrangement joins TRBV7-9 to TRBJ2-1; TRBD2 is a possible D gene (6 bases). The CDR3 is 15 residues long. V was pared by 7 bases and J by 4 bases, with 17 bases between. Germline assignment: CDR1 SEHNR and CDR2 FQNEAQ (reference sequence).

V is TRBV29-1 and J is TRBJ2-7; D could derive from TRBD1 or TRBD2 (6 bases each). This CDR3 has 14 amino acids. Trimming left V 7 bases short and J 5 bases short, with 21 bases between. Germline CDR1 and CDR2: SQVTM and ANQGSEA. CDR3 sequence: CSASGQRAGNEQYF. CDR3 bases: TGCAGCGCCTCCGGACAGCGGGCGGGGAACGAGCAGTACTTC.

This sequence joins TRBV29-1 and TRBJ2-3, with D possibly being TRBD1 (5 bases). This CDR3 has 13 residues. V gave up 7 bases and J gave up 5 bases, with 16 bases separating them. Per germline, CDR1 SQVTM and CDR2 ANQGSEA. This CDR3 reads CSGHRILRDTQYF. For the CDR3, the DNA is TGCAGCGGGCACAGGATACTTCGAGATACGCAGTATTTT.

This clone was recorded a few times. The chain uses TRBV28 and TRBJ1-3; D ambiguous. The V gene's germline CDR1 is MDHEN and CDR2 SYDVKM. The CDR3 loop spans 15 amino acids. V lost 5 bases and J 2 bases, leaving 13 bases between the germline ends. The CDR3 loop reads CASSPRTEPGNTIYF. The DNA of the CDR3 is TGTGCCAGCAGTCCCCGCACCGAGCCTGGAAACACCATATATTTT.

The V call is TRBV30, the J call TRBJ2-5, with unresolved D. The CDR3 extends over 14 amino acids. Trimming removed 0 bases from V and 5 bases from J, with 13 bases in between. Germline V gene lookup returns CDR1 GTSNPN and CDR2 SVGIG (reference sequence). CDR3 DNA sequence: TGTGCCTGGAGTGTCGGACCCGGTCCGGAGACCCAGTACTTC. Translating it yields CAWSVGPGPETQYF.

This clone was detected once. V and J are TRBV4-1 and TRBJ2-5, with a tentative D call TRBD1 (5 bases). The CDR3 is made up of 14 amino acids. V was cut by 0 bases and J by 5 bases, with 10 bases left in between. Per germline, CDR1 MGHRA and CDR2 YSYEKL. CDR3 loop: CASSQDRVWETQYF. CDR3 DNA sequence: TGCGCCAGCAGCCAAGACAGGGTATGGGAGACCCAGTACTTC.

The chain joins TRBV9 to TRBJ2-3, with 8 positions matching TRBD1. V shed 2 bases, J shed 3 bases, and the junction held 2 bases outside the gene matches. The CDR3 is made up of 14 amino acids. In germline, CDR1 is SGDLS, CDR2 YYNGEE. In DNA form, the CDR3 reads TGTGCCAGCAGCGTCGGACAGGGAACAGATACGCAGTATTTT. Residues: CASSVGQGTDTQYF.

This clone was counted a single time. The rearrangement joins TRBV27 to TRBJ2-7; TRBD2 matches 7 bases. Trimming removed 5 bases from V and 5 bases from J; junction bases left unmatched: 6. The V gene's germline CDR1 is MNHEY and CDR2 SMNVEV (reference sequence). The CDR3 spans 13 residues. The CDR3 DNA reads TGTGCCAGCAGTCCAACTAGCGAGGACGAGCAGTACTTC. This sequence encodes CASSPTSEDEQYF.

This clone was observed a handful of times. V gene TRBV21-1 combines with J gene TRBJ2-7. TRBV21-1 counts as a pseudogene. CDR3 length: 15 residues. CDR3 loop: CASSKGEVGGLAQYF. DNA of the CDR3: TGTGCCAGCAGCAAAGGCGAGGTTGGGGGATTGGCGCAGTACTTC.

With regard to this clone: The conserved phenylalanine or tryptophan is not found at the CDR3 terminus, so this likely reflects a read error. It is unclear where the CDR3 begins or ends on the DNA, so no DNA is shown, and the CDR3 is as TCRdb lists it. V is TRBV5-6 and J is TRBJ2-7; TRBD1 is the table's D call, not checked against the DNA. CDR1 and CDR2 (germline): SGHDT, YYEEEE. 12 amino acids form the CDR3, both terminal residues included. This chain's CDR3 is CASSLFRDREAY.

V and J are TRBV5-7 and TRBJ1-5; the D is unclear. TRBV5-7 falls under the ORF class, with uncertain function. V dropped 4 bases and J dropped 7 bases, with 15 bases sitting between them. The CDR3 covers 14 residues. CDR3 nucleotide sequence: TGTGCCAGCAGCCCGGGTCCGACGGGGCAGCCCCAGCATTTT. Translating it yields CASSPGPTGQPQHF.

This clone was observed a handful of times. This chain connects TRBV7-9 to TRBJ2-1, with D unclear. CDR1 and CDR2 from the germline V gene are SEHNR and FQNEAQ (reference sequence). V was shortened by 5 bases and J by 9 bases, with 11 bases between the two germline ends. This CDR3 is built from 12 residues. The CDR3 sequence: CASSLGYPEQFF. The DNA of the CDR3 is TGTGCCAGCAGCCTTGGGTATCCTGAGCAGTTCTTC.

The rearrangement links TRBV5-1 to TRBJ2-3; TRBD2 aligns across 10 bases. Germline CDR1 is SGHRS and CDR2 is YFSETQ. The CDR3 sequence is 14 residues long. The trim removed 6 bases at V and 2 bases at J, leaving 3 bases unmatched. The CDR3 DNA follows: TGCGCCAGCAAACTAGCGGGGAACACAGATACGCAGTATTTT. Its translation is CASKLAGNTDTQYF.

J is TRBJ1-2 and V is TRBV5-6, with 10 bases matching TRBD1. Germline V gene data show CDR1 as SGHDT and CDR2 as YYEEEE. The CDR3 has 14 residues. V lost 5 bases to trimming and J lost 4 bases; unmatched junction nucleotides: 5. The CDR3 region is CASRKDRGVYGYTF. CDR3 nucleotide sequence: TGTGCCAGCAGAAAGGACAGGGGGGTCTATGGCTACACCTTC.

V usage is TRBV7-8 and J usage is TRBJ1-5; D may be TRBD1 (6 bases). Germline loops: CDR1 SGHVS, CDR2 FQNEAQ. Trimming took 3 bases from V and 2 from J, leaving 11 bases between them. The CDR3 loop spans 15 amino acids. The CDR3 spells CASSFGTLGNQPQHF. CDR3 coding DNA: TGTGCCAGCAGCTTTGGGACATTGGGCAATCAGCCCCAGCATTTT. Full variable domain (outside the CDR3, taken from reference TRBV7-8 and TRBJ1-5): GAGVSQSPRYKVAKRGQDVALRCDPISGHVSLFWYQQALGQGPEFLTYFQNEAQLDKSGLPSDRFFAERPEGSVSTLKIQRTQQEDSAVYLCASSFGTLGNQPQHFGDGTRLSIL.

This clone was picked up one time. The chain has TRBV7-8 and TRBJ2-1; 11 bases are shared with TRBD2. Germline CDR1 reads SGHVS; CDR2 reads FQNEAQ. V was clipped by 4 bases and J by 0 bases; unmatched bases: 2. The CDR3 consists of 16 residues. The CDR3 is CASSSLAGGSYNEQFF. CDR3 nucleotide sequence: TGTGCCAGCAGCTCCCTAGCGGGGGGCTCCTACAATGAGCAGTTCTTC.

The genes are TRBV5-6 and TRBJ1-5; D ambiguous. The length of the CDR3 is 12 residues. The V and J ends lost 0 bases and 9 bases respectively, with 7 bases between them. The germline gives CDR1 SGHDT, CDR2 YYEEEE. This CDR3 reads CASSLGRGPQHF. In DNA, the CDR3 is TGTGCCAGCAGCTTGGGTCGGGGGCCCCAGCATTTT.

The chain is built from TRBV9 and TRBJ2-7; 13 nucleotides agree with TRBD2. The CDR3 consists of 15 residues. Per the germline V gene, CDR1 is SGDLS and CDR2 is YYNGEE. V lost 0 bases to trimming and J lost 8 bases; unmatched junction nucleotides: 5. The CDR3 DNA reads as TGTGCCAGCAGCGTAGAAACTAGCGGGGGGGCACAGCAGTACTTC. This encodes CASSVETSGGAQQYF.

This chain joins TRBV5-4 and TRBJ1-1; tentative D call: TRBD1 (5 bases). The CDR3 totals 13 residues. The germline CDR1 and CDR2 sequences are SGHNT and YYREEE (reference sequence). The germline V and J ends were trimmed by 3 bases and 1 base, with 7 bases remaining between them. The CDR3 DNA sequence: TGTGCCAGCAGCTGGGACGGGAACACTGAAGCTTTCTTT. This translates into CASSWDGNTEAFF.

The CDR3 protein is CASSQDKGSNQPQHF. CDR3 DNA sequence: TGTGCCAGCAGCCAAGATAAAGGGAGCAATCAGCCCCAGCATTTT. V is TRBV4-2 and J is TRBJ1-5; D gene uncertain. V shed 0 bases and J shed 1 base, with 7 bases lying between them. Germline CDR1 LGHNA, CDR2 YNFKEQ. This CDR3 has 15 amino acids.

CDR3 amino acids: CASSYRDRANTGELFF. The CDR3 DNA follows: TGTGCCAGCAGCTACCGGGACAGGGCGAACACCGGGGAGCTGTTTTTT. This sequence joins TRBV7-8 and TRBJ2-2; TRBD1 matches 9 bases. From germline, CDR1 is SGHVS and CDR2 FQNEAQ. The V and J ends lost 4 bases and 0 bases, in that order; junction bases with no gene match: 3. The CDR3 has 16 amino acids.

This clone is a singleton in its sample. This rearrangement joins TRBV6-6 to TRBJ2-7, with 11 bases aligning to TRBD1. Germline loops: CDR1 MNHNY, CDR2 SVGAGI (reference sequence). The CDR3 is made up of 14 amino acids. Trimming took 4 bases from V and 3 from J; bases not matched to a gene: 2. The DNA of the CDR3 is TGTGCCAGCAGTTTTGGGACAGGGGGCTACGAGCAGTACTTC. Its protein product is CASSFGTGGYEQYF.